This note documents a single TCR beta chain sequence. Its antigen specificity is not known. No much larger clone is present one base from it, and per-base qualities are unavailable. The sample is drawn from a study of T cells in localized non-small cell lung cancer (dated by TCRdb to about 2020). Background for the entire study: The study analyzed T cell repertoires of 200 to 250 early-stage NSCLC patients, comparing tumors and uninvolved tumor-adjacent lungs. The cohort comprised a few hundred treatment-naïve NSCLC patients with resected, localized lung tumors. NSCLC patients had a mean age of around 61 years, and around 140 were male and over 85 female.

At diagnosis, peripheral blood, uninvolved tumor-adjacent lung and tumor were collected and stored as a combination of fresh-frozen and FFPE material. Blood samples were analyzed as peripheral blood mononuclear cells for TCR repertoire profiling. The immunoSEQ Assay was used to sequence TCR beta CDR3 regions from DNA. Per the source publication's procedure: T cell density was computed as TCR beta template counts normalized to usable DNA estimated by amplifying housekeeping genes. The preseqR package was used to estimate richness by extrapolating to 400,000 templates for PBMC samples and to 120,000 templates for tissue samples. Clonality was calculated as one minus Pielou's evenness. To identify tissue-enriched TCRs, differential abundance testing was run on productive amino-acid clonotypes with a minimum total count of 5 and an alpha of 0.1. The Jaccard Index and the Morisita Overlap Index were used to measure repertoire overlap between compartments. GLIPH clustered TCR beta CDR3s with public tetramer-defined viral CDR3s; viral motifs required at least three viral sequences plus V-gene enrichment. This immuneACCESS table, as held by TCRdb, lists in-frame sequences with V and J called but not all clones. Of the missing ones, under half trace to an unresolved V gene in checked studies; the others have no known cause. From that table come the V and J calls and clone size; the DNA was used to work out D and trimming. The sample table holds more than 30,000 clones, of which approximately 72% were seen once. The ten largest clones add up to about two fifths of the sample.

The paper's findings and limits, for the study overall: Because of the exploratory design, TCR variables were selected using unadjusted p-values without false-discovery rate correction. Uninvolved tumor-adjacent lung showed the highest T cell clonality, higher than tumor, which suggests more focused antigenic responses in the uninvolved tumor-adjacent lung. Higher blood T cell density associated with longer overall survival, while higher adjacent-lung clonality associated with shorter survival. Multi-region tumor sequencing was not performed, so intratumor heterogeneity could not be excluded. A median of about 55 of the top 100 tumor clones were detected in paired uninvolved adjacent lung, and around 30 of these tumor clones were also found among the top 100 clones of the paired uninvolved adjacent lung.

The receptor was isolated from a male donor older than 55 with stage II squamous cell lung carcinoma. Here the sequenced sample was peripheral blood, taken before any cancer treatment.

The CDR3 here reads CASRRAGANTEAFF. The DNA sequence is TGTGCCAGCAGACGGGCAGGGGCGAACACTGAAGCTTTCTTT. This chain joins TRBV6-5 to TRBJ1-1; the D segment could be TRBD1, given 6 matching bases. V and J are truncated by 6 bases and 1 base respectively, leaving an intervening sequence of 12 bases. CDR3 length: 14 amino acids, cysteine to phenylalanine. Kept here is only the CDR3 DNA, which spans 42 bases and is read in frame from base 1. CDR1 MNHEY and CDR2 SVGAGI are derived from the germline V gene.